Shown below are 18 T cell receptor beta chains from a single sample sequenced in a study of cytomegalovirus exposure and HLA in healthy donors. A multiplex PCR was run with 60 Vbeta primers and 13 Jbeta primers. Produced via immunoSEQ multiplex PCR; TCRdb's table is partial and in-frame only. Of roughly 160,000 clones listed, approximately 80% are singletons. Sequencing was carried out using PBMCs. These receptors all come from a man aged 30 to 45 in good health and CMV-seronegative.

This clone was counted between two and nine times. The rearrangement links TRBV6-5 to TRBJ1-4; 9 nucleotides match TRBD1. Germline V gene data show CDR1 as MNHEY and CDR2 as SVGAGI. With V trimmed by 8 bases and J by 12 bases, 7 bases remained unmatched. The CDR3 is made up of 12 amino acids. DNA for the CDR3: TGTGCCAGCGGGGGACAGGGAAGGCAACTGTTTTTT. It specifies CASGGQGRQLFF.

The V call is TRBV7-9, the J call TRBJ2-7; TRBD2 matches 12 bases. Trimming took 4 bases from V and 0 from J; bases not matched to a gene: 4. CDR3 length equals 16 residues. Germline V gene lookup returns CDR1 SEHNR and CDR2 FQNEAQ (reference sequence). CDR3 DNA: TGTGCCAGCAGCTCTCCGACTAGCGGGAGCTCCTACGAGCAGTACTTC. Its protein is CASSSPTSGSSYEQYF.

The V gene is TRBV10-2, the J gene TRBJ2-2; 10 bases are shared with TRBD1. This CDR3 has 15 amino acids. CDR1 and CDR2 (germline): WSHSY, SAAADI. J was trimmed by 7 bases and V by 0 bases; bases with no gene match: 2. The CDR3 region is CASSESGTGVGELFF. The CDR3 nucleotides are TGCGCCAGCAGTGAGTCGGGGACAGGGGTCGGGGAGCTGTTTTTT.

This rearrangement joins TRBV19 to TRBJ1-2; 7 bases are shared with TRBD1. Trimming removed 3 bases from V and 5 bases from J; junction bases left unmatched: 6. Germline CDR1 LNHDA, CDR2 SQIVND (reference sequence). The CDR3 extends over 14 amino acids. The DNA of the CDR3 is TGTGCCAGTAGTATTCGTTTGACAGGGTATGGCTACACCTTC. Protein sequence: CASSIRLTGYGYTF.

This chain links TRBV5-4 with TRBJ2-7; D not certain. Germline CDR1 is SGHNT and CDR2 is YYREEE (reference sequence). The V and J ends lost 0 bases and 7 bases respectively, with 11 bases between them. The CDR3 spans 13 residues. CDR3 region: CASSLAGTGEQYF. The CDR3 DNA is TGTGCCAGCAGCTTGGCCGGTACGGGTGAGCAGTACTTC.

The table lists this clone with a count of one. The chain recombines TRBV9 with TRBJ2-2, with 9 positions matching TRBD1. J lost 1 base, V lost 1 base, and 2 bases had no gene match. Per germline, CDR1 SGDLS and CDR2 YYNGEE. This CDR3 is built from 16 residues. Here the CDR3 reads CASSVKGQGNTGELFF. The CDR3 DNA reads as TGTGCCAGCAGCGTAAAGGGACAGGGGAACACCGGGGAGCTGTTTTTT.

V is TRBV6-5 and J is TRBJ2-1; 8 bases are a match to TRBD2. V was clipped by 6 bases and J by 4 bases; unmatched bases: 2. From germline, CDR1 is MNHEY and CDR2 SVGAGI. CDR3 size: 13 residues. The CDR3 bases are TGTGCCAGCAGGGCGGGGGGTTACAATGAGCAGTTCTTC. Translating gives CASRAGGYNEQFF.

The V and J genes are TRBV5-1 and TRBJ1-1, with 8 bases lining up with TRBD1. Germline loops: CDR1 SGHRS, CDR2 YFSETQ. Trimming removed 4 bases from V and 1 base from J; junction bases left unmatched: 3. This CDR3 region has 14 residues. The CDR3 DNA reads TGCGCCAGCAGCCAAGACAGGGGGAACACTGAAGCTTTCTTT. Translation gives CASSQDRGNTEAFF. The full variable domain, rest sourced from reference TRBV5-1 and TRBJ1-1, is KAGVTQTPRYLIKTRGQQVTLSCSPISGHRSVSWYQQTPGQGLQFLFEYFSETQRNKGNFPGRFSGRQFSNSRSEMNVSTLELGDSALYLCASSQDRGNTEAFFGQGTRLTVV.

This clone occurred a few times. This chain links TRBV7-8 with TRBJ1-5, with D hard to call. Germline V lookup: CDR1 SGHVS, CDR2 FQNEAQ. The CDR3 has 13 residues. Trimming pared 3 bases from V and 3 bases from J, leaving 6 bases between. CDR3 sequence: CASSLEVNQPQHF. The CDR3 DNA sequence: TGTGCCAGCAGCTTGGAGGTCAATCAGCCCCAGCATTTT.

This chain uses TRBV30 with TRBJ1-2; D gene unclear. V dropped 2 bases and J dropped 5 bases, with 9 bases sitting between them. There are 12 residues in the CDR3. The germline V gene encodes CDR1 GTSNPN and CDR2 SVGIG (reference sequence). The CDR3 region has the DNA TGTGCCTGGAGTAACTCCGGGTATGGCTACACCTTC. It translates to CAWSNSGYGYTF.

The table lists this clone with a count of one. The V and J genes are TRBV4-3 and TRBJ2-7, with 11 bases that match TRBD2. The junction had 12 bases not matched to a gene; V was cut back by 4 bases and J by 7 bases. The CDR3 is made up of 16 amino acids. Per germline, CDR1 LGHNA and CDR2 YSLEER. DNA for the CDR3: TGCGCCAGCAGCCCGGGAGTGGTAGCGGGAGGGGAAGAGCAGTACTTC. This codes for CASSPGVVAGGEEQYF.

This chain connects TRBV27 to TRBJ1-1; D ambiguous. Germline-derived CDR1 and CDR2 are MNHEY and SMNVEV (reference sequence). The V end was cut by 10 bases, the J end by 4 bases, with 16 bases between. CDR3 length: 13 amino acids. CDR3 coding DNA: TGTGCCACCCGGCGGAGTCGGGTCACTGAAGCTTTCTTT. Encoded protein: CATRRSRVTEAFF.

This sequence joins TRBV2 and TRBJ1-1; 7 positions match TRBD1. CDR3 size: 13 residues. The V segment lost 6 bases and the J segment 4 bases; nucleotides outside the gene matches: 5. Per germline, CDR1 SNHLY and CDR2 FYNNEI. CDR3 bases: TGTGCCAGCAGCGAACAGGGGACCACTGAAGCTTTCTTT. Its protein is CASSEQGTTEAFF.

This chain joins TRBV7-2 and TRBJ2-1, with a tentative D call TRBD2 (5 bases). The CDR3 is 13 residues long. Trimming took off 5 bases at V and 6 bases at J, with 11 bases between the two ends. The germline gives CDR1 SGHTA, CDR2 FQGNSA. The CDR3 nucleotides are TGTGCCAGCAGCGCGGGTAGGTTCAATGAGCAGTTCTTC. Translation gives CASSAGRFNEQFF.

The chain uses TRBV11-2 and TRBJ1-5; 8 bases agree with TRBD1. The CDR3 is 14 residues long. J gave up 6 bases and V 5 bases, and 6 bases lay outside the gene matches. Germline V gives CDR1 SGHAT, CDR2 FQNNGV. This chain's CDR3 is CASSLGQGIQPQHF. The DNA for the CDR3 is TGTGCCAGCAGCCTCGGACAGGGTATTCAGCCCCAGCATTTT.

In its sample, this clone was seen once. The V and J genes are TRBV15 and TRBJ2-7; 8 bases are shared with TRBD1. Trimming removed 0 bases from V and 2 bases from J; junction bases left unmatched: 6. The CDR3 covers 16 residues. CDR1 and CDR2 (germline): LNHNV, YYDKDF (reference sequence). CDR3 sequence (DNA): TGTGCCACCAGCAGAGATAGGTCACAGGGGGCCTACGAGCAGTACTTC. Protein: CATSRDRSQGAYEQYF.

This clone came up a few times. The V call is TRBV7-9, the J call TRBJ2-7; 9 bases align to TRBD1. The CDR3 has 15 amino acids. Unmatched junction bases numbered 6, after V lost 4 bases and J lost 2 bases. Germline CDR1 and CDR2: SEHNR and FQNEAQ (reference sequence). The CDR3 here is CASSSGQGRTYEQYF. In nucleotides, the CDR3 is TGTGCCAGCAGCTCCGGACAGGGGAGAACCTACGAGCAGTACTTC. Full variable domain (missing parts from reference TRBV7-9 and TRBJ2-7): DTGVSQNPRHKITKRGQNVTFRCDPISEHNRLYWYRQTLGQGPEFLTYFQNEAQLEKSRLLSDRFSAERPKGSFSTLEIQRTEQGDSAMYLCASSSGQGRTYEQYFGPGTRLTVT.

The rearrangement uses TRBV15 and TRBJ1-3, with D unclear. In germline, CDR1 is LNHNV, CDR2 YYDKDF (reference sequence). This CDR3 has 14 amino acids. With 5 bases removed from V and 3 bases from J, the gap between germline ends came to 11 bases. The CDR3 DNA follows: TGTGCCACCAGCCGCTACGGAGGTGGAAACACCATATATTTT. It translates to CATSRYGGGNTIYF.